This paragraph reports one T cell receptor beta chain. Its specificity is unknown. Clones were read by immunoSEQ multiplex PCR, and TCRdb kept only the in-frame ones, dropping some. The table lists 2,000 or so clones, roughly 77% of them singletons. Genomic DNA came from frozen unsorted single-cell suspensions. This sample is part of a study of immune cell composition in non-small cell lung cancer. This CDR3 spans 14 amino acids. Trimming removed 3 bases from V and 9 bases from J, with 15 bases in between. The V gene's germline CDR1 is LGHNA and CDR2 YSLEER. Study results and caveats: Lung squamous cell carcinoma tumours had significantly higher top 10 clone scores and productive clonality than lung adenocarcinoma. Tumour TCR-beta clonality was not significantly tied to smoking pack-years. 60% to 75% of squamous and roughly 34% of adenocarcinoma cases had tumour-associated clones >0.5%.

The clonotype originates from a human donor with non-small cell lung cancer. The sequenced material came from lung tumor tissue. The chain recombines TRBV4-3 with TRBJ2-1; maybe TRBD2 (5 bases). The CDR3 DNA is TGCGCCAGCAGCCACCTAGATACTAGTTCTGAGCAGTTCTTC. This sequence encodes CASSHLDTSSEQFF.